This entry lists 7 T cell receptor beta chains sequenced from one sample in a study of blood T cell repertoires in COVID-19 (dated by TCRdb to 2020 to 2021). Library method: the immunoSEQ multiplex PCR assay. TCRdb re-hosts the immuneACCESS table, in-frame sequences only. Its copies lack some clones; in the studies checked, an unresolved V gene accounts for under half of them, and the cause for the rest is not known. The sample yields 84,000 or so clones; 65% to 80% were counted once. The ten biggest clones cover 10% to 12% of the sample. Sequenced input: peripheral blood. The source is a man between 65 and 85 years old with acute or convalescent COVID-19.

The rearrangement joins TRBV25-1 to TRBJ1-4, with TRBD1 identical over 7 bases. This CDR3 has 18 amino acids. CDR1 is MGHDK and CDR2 is SYGVNS in the germline V gene. V was clipped by 1 base and J by 0 bases; unmatched bases: 8. The CDR3 DNA reads TGTGCCAGCAGTGAATGGGCAGGGGGATATGCAACTAATGAAAAACTGTTTTTT. This sequence encodes CASSEWAGGYATNEKLFF.

The CDR3 sequence: CASSLGGKEETQYF. The CDR3 DNA reads TGTGCCAGCAGTTTAGGCGGAAAAGAAGAGACCCAGTACTTC. The chain couples TRBV27 to TRBJ2-5; the D is unclear. The germline V gene has CDR1 MNHEY and CDR2 SMNVEV (reference sequence). Trimming pared 2 bases from V and 3 bases from J, leaving 10 bases between. The CDR3 totals 14 residues.

This clone was picked up a small number of times. This chain uses TRBV10-3 with TRBJ1-1; D possibly corresponds to TRBD1 (5 bases). The germline V gene encodes CDR1 ENHRY and CDR2 SYGVKD. V dropped 3 bases and J dropped 2 bases, with 10 bases sitting between them. The CDR3 is 14 amino acids. CDR3 in amino acids: CAISDGQGNTEAFF. DNA of the CDR3: TGTGCCATCAGTGATGGCCAGGGAAACACTGAAGCTTTCTTT.

The V and J genes are TRBV13 and TRBJ2-1, with 13 bases identical to TRBD2. From germline, CDR1 is PRHDT and CDR2 FYEKMQ (reference sequence). This CDR3 has 19 residues. With V trimmed by 5 bases and J by 1 base, 11 bases remained unmatched. The DNA for the CDR3 is TGTGCCAGCAGCCCAACGGGACTAGCGGGGACTACATCCTACAATGAGCAGTTCTTC. It codes for CASSPTGLAGTTSYNEQFF.

The chain combines TRBV5-1 with TRBJ2-7; 9 bases map to TRBD1. CDR3 length: 14 amino acids. The ends lost 3 bases at V and 4 bases at J; junction bases unmatched: 5. In germline, CDR1 is SGHRS, CDR2 YFSETQ. The CDR3 bases are TGCGCCAGCAGCTGGGACAGGGAATGGTACGAGCAGTACGTC. Translating it yields CASSWDREWYEQYV.

The chain is built from TRBV9 and TRBJ2-1; D is unresolved. There are 15 residues in the CDR3. The V end was cut by 0 bases, the J end by 1 base, with 8 bases between. Per the germline V gene, CDR1 is SGDLS and CDR2 is YYNGEE. In DNA form, the CDR3 reads TGTGCCAGCAGCGTAGGAGCGAAGTCCTACAATGAGCAGTTCTTC. Translating gives CASSVGAKSYNEQFF.

J is TRBJ1-5 and V is TRBV9; TRBD1 aligns across 7 bases. This CDR3 spans 15 amino acids. J was trimmed by 0 bases and V by 4 bases; bases with no gene match: 4. Looked up from germline, CDR1 is SGDLS and CDR2 is YYNGEE. DNA for the CDR3: TGTGCCAGCAGCTCAACAGGGGATAGCAATCAGCCCCAGCATTTT. It encodes CASSSTGDSNQPQHF.